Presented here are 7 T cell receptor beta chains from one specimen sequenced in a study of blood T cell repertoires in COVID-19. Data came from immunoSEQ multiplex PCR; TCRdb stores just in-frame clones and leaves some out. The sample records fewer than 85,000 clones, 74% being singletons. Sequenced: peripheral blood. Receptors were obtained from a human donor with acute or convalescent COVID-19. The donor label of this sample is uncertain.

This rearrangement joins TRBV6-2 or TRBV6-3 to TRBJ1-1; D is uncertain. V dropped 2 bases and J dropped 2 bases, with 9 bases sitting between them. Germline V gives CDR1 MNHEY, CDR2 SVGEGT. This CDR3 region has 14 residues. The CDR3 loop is CASSYHGPNTEAFF. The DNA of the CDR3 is TGTGCCAGCAGTTACCATGGGCCTAACACTGAAGCTTTCTTT.

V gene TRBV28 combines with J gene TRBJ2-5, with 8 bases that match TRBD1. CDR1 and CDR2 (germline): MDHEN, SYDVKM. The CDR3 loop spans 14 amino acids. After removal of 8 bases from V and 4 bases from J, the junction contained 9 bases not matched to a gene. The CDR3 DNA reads TGTGCCAGCGCTCCCGCAGGGGGCCGAGAGACCCAGTACTTC. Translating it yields CASAPAGGRETQYF.

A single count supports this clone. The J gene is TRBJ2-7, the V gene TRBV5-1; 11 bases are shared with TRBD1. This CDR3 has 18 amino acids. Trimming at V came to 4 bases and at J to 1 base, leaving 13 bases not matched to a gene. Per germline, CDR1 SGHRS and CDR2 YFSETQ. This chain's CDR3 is CASSRDRGISGVSYEQYF. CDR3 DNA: TGCGCCAGCAGCCGGGACAGGGGGATTAGCGGGGTGTCCTACGAGCAGTACTTC. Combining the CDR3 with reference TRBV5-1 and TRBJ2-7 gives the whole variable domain KAGVTQTPRYLIKTRGQQVTLSCSPISGHRSVSWYQQTPGQGLQFLFEYFSETQRNKGNFPGRFSGRQFSNSRSEMNVSTLELGDSALYLCASSRDRGISGVSYEQYFGPGTRLTVT.

Here the CDR3 reads CASSRTRQETQYF. CDR3 coding DNA: TGTGCCAGCAGCCGGACTCGGCAAGAGACCCAGTACTTC. The chain has TRBV5-4 and TRBJ2-5, with D perhaps TRBD2 (5 bases). Germline assignment: CDR1 SGHNT and CDR2 YYREEE (reference sequence). CDR3 length equals 13 residues. The V gene lost 4 bases and the J gene lost 2 bases, with 9 bases spanning the gap.

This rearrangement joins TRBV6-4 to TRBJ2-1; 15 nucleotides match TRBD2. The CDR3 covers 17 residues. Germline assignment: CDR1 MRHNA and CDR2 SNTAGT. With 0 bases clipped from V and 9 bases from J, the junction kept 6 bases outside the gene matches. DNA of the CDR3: TGTGCCAGCAGTGACTCAATAGGGACTAGCGGGAGGAGTGAGCAGTTCTTC. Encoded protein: CASSDSIGTSGRSEQFF.

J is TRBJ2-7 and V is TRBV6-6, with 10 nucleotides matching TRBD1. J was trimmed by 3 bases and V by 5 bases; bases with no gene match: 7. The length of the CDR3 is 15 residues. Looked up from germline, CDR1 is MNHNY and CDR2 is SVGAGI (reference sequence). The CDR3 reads CASSRSRDRGYEQYF. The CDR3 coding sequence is TGTGCCAGCAGTCGATCCCGGGACAGGGGCTACGAGCAGTACTTC.

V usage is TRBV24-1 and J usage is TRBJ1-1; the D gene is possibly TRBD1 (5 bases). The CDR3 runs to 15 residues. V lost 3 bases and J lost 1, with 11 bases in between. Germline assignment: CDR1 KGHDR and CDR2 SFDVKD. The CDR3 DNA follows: TGTGCCACCAGTGATCCGTCGGGGGGGAACACTGAAGCTTTCTTT. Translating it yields CATSDPSGGNTEAFF.